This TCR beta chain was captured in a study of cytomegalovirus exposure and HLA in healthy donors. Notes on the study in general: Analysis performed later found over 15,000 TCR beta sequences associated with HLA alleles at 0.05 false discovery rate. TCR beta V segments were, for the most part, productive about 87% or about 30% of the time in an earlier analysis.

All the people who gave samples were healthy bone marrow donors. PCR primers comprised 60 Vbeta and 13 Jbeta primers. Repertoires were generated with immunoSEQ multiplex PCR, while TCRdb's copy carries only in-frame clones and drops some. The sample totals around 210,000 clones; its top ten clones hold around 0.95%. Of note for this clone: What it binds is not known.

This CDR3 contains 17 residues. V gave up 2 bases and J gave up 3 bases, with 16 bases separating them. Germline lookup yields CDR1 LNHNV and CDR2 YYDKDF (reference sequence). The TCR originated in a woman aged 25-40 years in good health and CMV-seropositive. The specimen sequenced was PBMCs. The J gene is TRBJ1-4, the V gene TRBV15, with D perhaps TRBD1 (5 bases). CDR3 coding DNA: TGTGCCACCAGCAGATTTCTGGGGGGTGAGGCTAATGAAAAACTGTTTTTT. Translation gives CATSRFLGGEANEKLFF.